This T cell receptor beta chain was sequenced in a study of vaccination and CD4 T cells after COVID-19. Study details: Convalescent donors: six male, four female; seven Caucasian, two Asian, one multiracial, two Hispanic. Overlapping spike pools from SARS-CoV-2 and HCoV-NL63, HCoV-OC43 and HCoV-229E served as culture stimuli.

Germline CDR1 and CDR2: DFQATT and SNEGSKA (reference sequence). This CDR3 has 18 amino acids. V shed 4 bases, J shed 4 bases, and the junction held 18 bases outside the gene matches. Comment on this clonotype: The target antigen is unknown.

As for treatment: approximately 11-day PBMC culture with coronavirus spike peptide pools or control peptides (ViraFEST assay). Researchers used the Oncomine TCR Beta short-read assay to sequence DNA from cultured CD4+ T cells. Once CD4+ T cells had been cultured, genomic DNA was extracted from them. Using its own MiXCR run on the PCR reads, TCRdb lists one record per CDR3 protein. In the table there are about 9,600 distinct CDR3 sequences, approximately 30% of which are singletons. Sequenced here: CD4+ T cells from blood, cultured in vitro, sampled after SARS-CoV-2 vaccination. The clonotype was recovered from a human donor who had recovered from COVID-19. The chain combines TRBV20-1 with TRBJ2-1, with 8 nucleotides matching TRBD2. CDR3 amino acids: CSATGDLAGPAGYNEQFF. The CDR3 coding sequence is TGCAGTGCTACTGGAGACTTAGCGGGGCCAGCAGGGTACAATGAGCAGTTCTTC.